A selection of T cell receptor beta chains follows, all from one sample in a study of cytomegalovirus exposure and HLA in healthy donors. Assay: immunoSEQ multiplex PCR; the TCRdb copy retains only in-frame clones and omits some. The sample features 200,000 to 250,000 clones, with about 1% in its top ten. The sequenced material came from PBMCs. These receptors originate from a woman younger than 45 in good health and CMV-seropositive. The CDR3 runs from the conserved cysteine through the conserved F or W. A D gene is named only where the DNA matches it firmly.

len: 14; d_gene: NA; v_gene: TRBV2; j_gene: TRBJ1-4; CDR3aa: CASSGSEENEKLFF; CDR3nt: TGTGCCAGCAGTGGGAGTGAGGAGAATGAAAAACTGTTTTTT
len: 14; d_gene: TRBD1; v_gene: TRBV5-1; j_gene: TRBJ1-3; CDR3aa: CASSSGDSGNTIYF; CDR3nt: TGCGCCAGCAGTTCAGGGGACAGCGGAAACACCATATATTTT
len: 11; d_gene: NA; v_gene: TRBV2; j_gene: TRBJ2-5; CDR3aa: CASSAQETQYF; CDR3nt: TGTGCCAGCAGTGCTCAAGAGACCCAGTACTTC
len: 15; d_gene: NA; v_gene: TRBV5-1; j_gene: TRBJ2-7; CDR3aa: CASSFRAPFSYEQYF; CDR3nt: TGCGCCAGCAGCTTCAGGGCCCCGTTCTCCTACGAGCAGTACTTC
len: 15; d_gene: TRBD1; v_gene: TRBV10-3; j_gene: TRBJ1-2; CDR3aa: CAIRPWDSKNYGYTF; CDR3nt: TGTGCCATCAGACCATGGGACAGCAAAAACTATGGCTACACCTTC
len: 11; d_gene: NA; v_gene: TRBV20-1; j_gene: TRBJ2-1; CDR3aa: CSARLYNEQFF; CDR3nt: TGCAGTGCTCGACTGTACAATGAGCAGTTCTTC
len: 15; d_gene: NA; v_gene: TRBV5-1; j_gene: TRBJ2-7; CDR3aa: CASSLVAGYEYEQYF; CDR3nt: TGCGCCAGCAGCTTGGTGGCGGGGTATGAGTACGAGCAGTACTTC
len: 15; d_gene: NA; v_gene: TRBV29-1; j_gene: TRBJ1-4; CDR3aa: CSVGGGDTRGAKMFF; CDR3nt: TGCAGCGTCGGTGGGGGGGACACGCGGGGAGCGAAAATGTTTTTT
len: 15; d_gene: TRBD1; v_gene: TRBV19; j_gene: TRBJ1-6; CDR3aa: CASSPRTGYNSPLHF; CDR3nt: TGTGCCAGTAGTCCAAGGACAGGGTATAATTCACCCCTCCACTTT
len: 14; d_gene: TRBD2; v_gene: TRBV5-5; j_gene: TRBJ2-5; CDR3aa: CASSGPGLGETQYF; CDR3nt: TGTGCCAGCAGCGGGCCGGGACTAGGAGAGACCCAGTACTTC
len: 11; d_gene: NA; v_gene: TRBV10-3; j_gene: TRBJ1-1; CDR3aa: CATAERARSFF; CDR3nt: TGTGCCACCGCCGAGAGGGCTAGGTCTTTCTTT
len: 17; d_gene: NA; v_gene: TRBV25-1; j_gene: TRBJ2-3; CDR3aa: CASSDHIMVEGPDTQYF; CDR3nt: TGTGCCAGCAGTGATCATATTATGGTGGAGGGGCCAGATACGCAGTATTTT
len: 15; d_gene: TRBD2; v_gene: TRBV9; j_gene: TRBJ2-5; CDR3aa: CASSVEPGLRETQYF; CDR3nt: TGTGCCAGCAGCGTAGAACCGGGACTACGGGAGACCCAGTACTTC
len: 16; d_gene: NA; v_gene: TRBV21-1; j_gene: TRBJ1-2; CDR3aa: CASKKGALWGLVGYTF; CDR3nt: TGTGCCAGCAAAAAGGGGGCATTGTGGGGGCTCGTAGGCTACACCTTC
len: 14; d_gene: NA; v_gene: TRBV4-1; j_gene: TRBJ2-7; CDR3aa: CASSQGGDAYEQYF; CDR3nt: TGCGCCAGCAGCCAAGGGGGCGACGCCTACGAGCAGTACTTC
len: 15; d_gene: TRBD1; v_gene: TRBV7-9; j_gene: TRBJ2-7; CDR3aa: CASSLLGTGKHEQYF; CDR3nt: TGTGCCAGCAGCTTATTAGGGACAGGGAAACACGAGCAGTACTTC
len: 12; d_gene: TRBD1; v_gene: TRBV7-9; j_gene: TRBJ1-1; CDR3aa: CASSSGTVEAFF; CDR3nt: TGTGCCAGCAGCTCCGGGACAGTGGAAGCTTTCTTT
len: 18; d_gene: TRBD1; v_gene: TRBV19; j_gene: TRBJ1-3; CDR3aa: CATSGTGVSSSSGNTIYF; CDR3nt: TGTGCCACTTCCGGGACAGGGGTCTCCTCGAGCTCTGGAAACACCATATATTTT
len: 19; d_gene: NA; v_gene: TRBV21-1; j_gene: TRBJ2-7; CDR3aa: CASSTKKANGGLSSYEQYF; CDR3nt: TGTGCCAGCAGCACCAAAAAGGCCAACGGCGGGCTGAGCTCCTACGAGCAGTACTTC
len: 15; d_gene: TRBD2; v_gene: TRBV14; j_gene: TRBJ2-7; CDR3aa: CASSLGGGPWGEQYF; CDR3nt: TGTGCCAGCAGCTTGGGCGGGGGGCCTTGGGGCGAGCAGTACTTC
len: 13; d_gene: NA; v_gene: TRBV18; j_gene: TRBJ2-5; CDR3aa: CASFTTVEETQYF; CDR3nt: TGTGCCAGCTTCACCACGGTGGAGGAGACCCAGTACTTC
len: 15; d_gene: NA; v_gene: TRBV5-6; j_gene: TRBJ2-7; CDR3aa: CASSRDRLIPQEQYF; CDR3nt: TGTGCCAGCAGCCGTGACCGACTTATTCCTCAGGAGCAGTACTTC
len: 16; d_gene: NA; v_gene: TRBV6-1; j_gene: TRBJ2-4; CDR3aa: CASSEREEIAKNIQYF; CDR3nt: TGTGCCAGCAGTGAAAGGGAGGAGATAGCCAAAAACATTCAGTACTTC
len: 16; d_gene: NA; v_gene: TRBV28; j_gene: TRBJ2-1; CDR3aa: CASSGVAENHHNEQFF; CDR3nt: TGTGCCAGCAGTGGCGTTGCGGAGAACCACCACAATGAGCAGTTCTTC
len: 16; d_gene: TRBD1; v_gene: TRBV5-4; j_gene: TRBJ2-3; CDR3aa: CASSFGGQGRTDTQYF; CDR3nt: TGTGCCAGCAGCTTTGGAGGACAGGGGAGGACAGATACGCAGTATTTT
len: 15; d_gene: TRBD1; v_gene: TRBV5-1; j_gene: TRBJ1-6; CDR3aa: CASSPGTGDNSPLHF; CDR3nt: TGCGCCAGCAGCCCTGGGACAGGGGATAATTCACCCCTCCACTTT
len: 16; d_gene: NA; v_gene: TRBV9; j_gene: TRBJ1-4; CDR3aa: CASSVRRAGPNEKLFF; CDR3nt: TGTGCCAGCAGCGTCCGGAGGGCGGGTCCCAATGAAAAACTGTTTTTT
len: 17; d_gene: TRBD2; v_gene: TRBV4-3; j_gene: TRBJ2-5; CDR3aa: CASSQGEGLAGGETQYF; CDR3nt: TGCGCCAGCAGCCAAGGGGAGGGACTAGCGGGAGGGGAGACCCAGTACTTC
len: 13; d_gene: NA; v_gene: TRBV28; j_gene: TRBJ1-1; CDR3aa: CASSLDPDIILFF; CDR3nt: TGTGCCAGCAGTTTAGATCCCGACATTATCCTTTTCTTT
len: 14; d_gene: NA; v_gene: TRBV6-5; j_gene: TRBJ2-7; CDR3aa: CASSPTGTSYEQYF; CDR3nt: TGTGCCAGCAGTCCGACAGGAACCTCCTACGAGCAGTACTTC